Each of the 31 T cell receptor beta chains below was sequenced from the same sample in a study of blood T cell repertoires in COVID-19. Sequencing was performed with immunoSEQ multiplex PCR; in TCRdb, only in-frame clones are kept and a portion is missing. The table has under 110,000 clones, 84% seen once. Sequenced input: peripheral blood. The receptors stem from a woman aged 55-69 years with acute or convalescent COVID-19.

Here the CDR3 reads CASSRMGQGGEKLFF. The CDR3 nucleotides read TGTGCCAGCAGCCGAATGGGACAGGGTGGTGAAAAACTGTTTTTT. The V gene is TRBV14, the J gene TRBJ1-4, with 9 bases lining up with TRBD1. The CDR3 sequence is 15 residues long. The trim removed 4 bases at V and 7 bases at J, leaving 7 bases unmatched. Germline V CDR1 and CDR2: SGHDN, FVKESK.

The CDR3 region is CASRQGHGNTIYF. The CDR3 nucleotides are TGTGCCAGCAGGCAGGGACATGGAAACACCATATATTTT. This rearrangement joins TRBV12-3 or TRBV12-4 to TRBJ1-3; perhaps TRBD1 as D (6 bases). V lost 6 bases and J 3 bases, leaving 9 bases between the germline ends. CDR3 length equals 13 residues.

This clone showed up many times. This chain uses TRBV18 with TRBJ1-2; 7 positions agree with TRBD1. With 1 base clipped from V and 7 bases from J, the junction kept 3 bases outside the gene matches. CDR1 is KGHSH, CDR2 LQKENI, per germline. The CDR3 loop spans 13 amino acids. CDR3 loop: CASSPQGAGGYTF. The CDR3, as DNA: TGTGCCAGCTCACCACAGGGGGCAGGTGGCTACACCTTC.

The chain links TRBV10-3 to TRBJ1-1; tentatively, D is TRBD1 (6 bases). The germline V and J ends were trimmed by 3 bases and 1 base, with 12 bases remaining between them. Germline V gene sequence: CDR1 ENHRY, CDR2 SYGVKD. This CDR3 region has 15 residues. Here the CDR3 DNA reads TGTGCCATCAGTGAAGGGGGTCACGAGAACACTGAAGCTTTCTTT. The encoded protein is CAISEGGHENTEAFF.

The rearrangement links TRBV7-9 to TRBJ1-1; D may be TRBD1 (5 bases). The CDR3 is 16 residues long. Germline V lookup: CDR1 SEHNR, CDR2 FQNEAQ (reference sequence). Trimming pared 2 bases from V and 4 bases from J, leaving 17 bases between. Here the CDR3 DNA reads TGTGCCAGCAGCTTATATCCGAACAGGATGGCCACTGAAGCTTTCTTT. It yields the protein CASSLYPNRMATEAFF.

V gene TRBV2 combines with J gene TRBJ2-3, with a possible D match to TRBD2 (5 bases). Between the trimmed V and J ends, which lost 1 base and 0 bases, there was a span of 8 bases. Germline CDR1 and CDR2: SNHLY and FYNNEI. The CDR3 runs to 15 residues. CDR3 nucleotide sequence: TGTGCCAGCAGTGAAGGGCGGGCGAGCACAGATACGCAGTATTTT. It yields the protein CASSEGRASTDTQYF.

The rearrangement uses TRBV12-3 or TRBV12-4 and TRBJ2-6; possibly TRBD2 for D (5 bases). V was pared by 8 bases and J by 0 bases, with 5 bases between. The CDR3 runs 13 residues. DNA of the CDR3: TGTGCCAGCCGGGACTCTGGGGCCAACGTCCTGACTTTC. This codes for CASRDSGANVLTF.

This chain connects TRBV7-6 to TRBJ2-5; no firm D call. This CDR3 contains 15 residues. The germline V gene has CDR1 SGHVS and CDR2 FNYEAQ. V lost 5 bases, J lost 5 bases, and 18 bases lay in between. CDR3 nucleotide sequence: TGTGCCAGCAGCAGGTCTCTCCTGCCCGGGGAGACCCAGTACTTC. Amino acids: CASSRSLLPGETQYF.

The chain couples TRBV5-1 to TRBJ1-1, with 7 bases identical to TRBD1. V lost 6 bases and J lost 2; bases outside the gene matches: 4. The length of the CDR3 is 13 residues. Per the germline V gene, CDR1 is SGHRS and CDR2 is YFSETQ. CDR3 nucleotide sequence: TGCGCCAGCACCCGACAGGGTAACACTGAAGCTTTCTTT. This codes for CASTRQGNTEAFF. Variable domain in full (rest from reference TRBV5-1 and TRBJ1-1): KAGVTQTPRYLIKTRGQQVTLSCSPISGHRSVSWYQQTPGQGLQFLFEYFSETQRNKGNFPGRFSGRQFSNSRSEMNVSTLELGDSALYLCASTRQGNTEAFFGQGTRLTVV.

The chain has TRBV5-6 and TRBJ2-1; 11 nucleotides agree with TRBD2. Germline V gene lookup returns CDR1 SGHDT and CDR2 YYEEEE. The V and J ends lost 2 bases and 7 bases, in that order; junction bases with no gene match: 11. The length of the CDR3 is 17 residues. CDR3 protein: CASSFLLWVAGGNEQFF. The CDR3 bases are TGTGCCAGCAGCTTCCTCCTTTGGGTAGCGGGGGGGAATGAGCAGTTCTTC.

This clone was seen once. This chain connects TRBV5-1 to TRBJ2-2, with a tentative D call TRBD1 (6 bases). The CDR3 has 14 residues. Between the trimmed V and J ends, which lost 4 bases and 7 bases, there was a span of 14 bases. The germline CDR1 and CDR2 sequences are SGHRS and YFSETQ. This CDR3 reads CASSVDRLGGELFF. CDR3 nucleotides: TGCGCCAGCAGCGTTGACAGGCTAGGCGGGGAGCTGTTTTTT.

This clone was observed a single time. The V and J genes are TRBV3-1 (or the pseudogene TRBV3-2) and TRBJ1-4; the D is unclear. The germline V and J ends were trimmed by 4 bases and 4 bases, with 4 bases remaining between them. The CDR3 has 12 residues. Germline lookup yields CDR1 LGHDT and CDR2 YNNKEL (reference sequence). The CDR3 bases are TGTGCCAGCAGCCCCGTTAATGAAAAACTGTTTTTT. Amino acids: CASSPVNEKLFF.

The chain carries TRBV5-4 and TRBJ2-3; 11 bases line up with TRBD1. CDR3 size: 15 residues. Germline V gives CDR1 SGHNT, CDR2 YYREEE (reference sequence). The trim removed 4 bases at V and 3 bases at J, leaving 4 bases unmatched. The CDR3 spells CASSRGQGETDTQYF. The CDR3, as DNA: TGTGCCAGCAGCCGGGGACAGGGGGAGACAGATACGCAGTATTTT.

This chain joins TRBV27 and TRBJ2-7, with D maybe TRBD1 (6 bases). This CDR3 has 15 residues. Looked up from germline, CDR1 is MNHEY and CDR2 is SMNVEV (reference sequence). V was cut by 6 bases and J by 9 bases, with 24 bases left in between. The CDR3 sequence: CASSPLTGDIRGQYF. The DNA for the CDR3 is TGTGCCAGCAGCCCACTGACAGGAGACATACGTGGGCAGTACTTC.

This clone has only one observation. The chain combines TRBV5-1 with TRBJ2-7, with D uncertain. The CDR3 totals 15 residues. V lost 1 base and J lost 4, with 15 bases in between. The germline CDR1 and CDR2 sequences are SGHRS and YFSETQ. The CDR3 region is CASSLNGVDLYEQYF. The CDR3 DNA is TGCGCCAGCAGCTTGAACGGTGTAGATCTATACGAGCAGTACTTC.

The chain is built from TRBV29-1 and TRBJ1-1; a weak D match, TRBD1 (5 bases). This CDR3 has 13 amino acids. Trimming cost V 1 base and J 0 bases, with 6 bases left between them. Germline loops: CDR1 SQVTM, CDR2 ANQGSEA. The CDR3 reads CSVEVTVNTEAFF. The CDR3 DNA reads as TGCAGCGTTGAAGTGACAGTGAACACTGAAGCTTTCTTT.

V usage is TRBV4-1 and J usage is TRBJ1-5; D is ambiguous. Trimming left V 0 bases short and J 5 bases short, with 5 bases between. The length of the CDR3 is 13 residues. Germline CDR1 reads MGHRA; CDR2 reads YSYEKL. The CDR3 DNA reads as TGCGCCAGCAGCCAAGATATCGATCAGCCCCAGCATTTT. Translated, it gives CASSQDIDQPQHF.

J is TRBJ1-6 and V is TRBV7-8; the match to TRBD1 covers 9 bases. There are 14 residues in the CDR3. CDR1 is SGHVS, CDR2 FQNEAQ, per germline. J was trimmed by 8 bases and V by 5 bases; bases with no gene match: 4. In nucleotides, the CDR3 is TGTGCCAGCAGCCCCGGGACAGGGTATTCACCCCTCCACTTT. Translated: CASSPGTGYSPLHF.

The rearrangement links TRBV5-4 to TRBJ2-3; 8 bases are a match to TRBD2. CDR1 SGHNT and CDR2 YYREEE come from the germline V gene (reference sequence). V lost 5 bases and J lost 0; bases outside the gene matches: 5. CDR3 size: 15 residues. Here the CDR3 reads CASSLSSGSTDTQYF. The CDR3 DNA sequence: TGTGCCAGCAGTTTATCTAGCGGGAGCACAGATACGCAGTATTTT.

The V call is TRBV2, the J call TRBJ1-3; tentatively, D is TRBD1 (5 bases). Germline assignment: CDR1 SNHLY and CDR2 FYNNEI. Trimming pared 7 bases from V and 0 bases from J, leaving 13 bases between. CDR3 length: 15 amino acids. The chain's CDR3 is CASTLPGGSGNTIYF. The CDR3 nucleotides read TGTGCCAGCACCCTCCCCGGGGGCTCTGGAAACACCATATATTTT. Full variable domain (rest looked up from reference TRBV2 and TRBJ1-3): EPEVTQTPSHQVTQMGQEVILRCVPISNHLYFYWYRQILGQKVEFLVSFYNNEISEKSEIFDDQFSVERPDGSNFTLKIRSTKLEDSAMYFCASTLPGGSGNTIYFGEGSWLTVV.

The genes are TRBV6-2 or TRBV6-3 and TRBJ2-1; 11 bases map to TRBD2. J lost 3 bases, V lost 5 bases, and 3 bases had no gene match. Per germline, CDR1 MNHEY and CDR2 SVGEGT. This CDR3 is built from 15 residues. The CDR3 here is CASSPLAGGYNEQFF. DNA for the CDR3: TGTGCCAGCAGTCCGCTAGCGGGGGGCTACAATGAGCAGTTCTTC.

CDR3 region: CASSPDRGGGYTF. In DNA form, the CDR3 reads TGTGCCAGCAGTCCCGACAGGGGGGGTGGCTACACCTTC. The chain recombines TRBV27 with TRBJ1-2; 9 bases fit TRBD1. The J segment lost 7 bases and the V segment lost 5 bases, leaving 5 bases of the junction unmatched. Germline assignment: CDR1 MNHEY and CDR2 SMNVEV (reference sequence). The CDR3 sequence is 13 residues long.

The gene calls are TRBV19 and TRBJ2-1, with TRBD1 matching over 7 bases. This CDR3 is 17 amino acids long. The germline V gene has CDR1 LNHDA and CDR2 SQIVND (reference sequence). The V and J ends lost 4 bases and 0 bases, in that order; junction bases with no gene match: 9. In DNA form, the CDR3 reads TGTGCCAGTAGTACTCAGGGGGTGGGCAGCTCCTACAATGAGCAGTTCTTC. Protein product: CASSTQGVGSSYNEQFF. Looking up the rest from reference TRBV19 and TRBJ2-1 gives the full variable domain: DGGITQSPKYLFRKEGQNVTLSCEQNLNHDAMYWYRQDPGQGLRLIYYSQIVNDFQKGDIAEGYSVSREKKESFPLTVTSAQKNPTAFYLCASSTQGVGSSYNEQFFGPGTRLTVL.

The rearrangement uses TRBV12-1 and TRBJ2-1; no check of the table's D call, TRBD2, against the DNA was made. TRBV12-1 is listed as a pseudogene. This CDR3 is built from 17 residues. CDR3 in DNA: TGTGCCAGCATGTCGAGGGAGCCCCTGGGTTTAGTCAATGAGCAGTTCTTC. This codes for CASMSREPLGLVNEQFF.

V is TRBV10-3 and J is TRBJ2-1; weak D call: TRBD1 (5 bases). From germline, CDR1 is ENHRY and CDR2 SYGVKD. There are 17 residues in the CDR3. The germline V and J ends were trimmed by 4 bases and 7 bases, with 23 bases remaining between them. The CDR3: CAISVRLDMSSQNEQFF. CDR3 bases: TGTGCCATCAGTGTACGACTGGACATGTCTAGTCAAAATGAGCAGTTCTTC.

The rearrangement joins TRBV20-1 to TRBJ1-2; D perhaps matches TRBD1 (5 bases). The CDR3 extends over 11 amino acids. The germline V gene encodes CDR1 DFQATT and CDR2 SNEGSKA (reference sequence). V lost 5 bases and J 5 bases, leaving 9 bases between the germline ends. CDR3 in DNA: TGCAGTGCTTTCGACAGATATGGCTACACCTTC. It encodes CSAFDRYGYTF.

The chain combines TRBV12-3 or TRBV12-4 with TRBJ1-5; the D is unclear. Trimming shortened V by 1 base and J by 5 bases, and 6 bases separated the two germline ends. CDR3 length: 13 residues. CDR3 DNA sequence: TGTGCCAGCAGTTTAGGGGGAGATCAGCCCCAGCATTTT. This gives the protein CASSLGGDQPQHF.

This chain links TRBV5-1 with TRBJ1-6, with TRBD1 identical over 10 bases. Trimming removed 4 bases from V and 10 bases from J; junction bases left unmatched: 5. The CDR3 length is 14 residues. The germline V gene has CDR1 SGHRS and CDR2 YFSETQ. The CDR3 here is CASSPGTGVSPLHF. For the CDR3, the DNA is TGCGCCAGCAGCCCCGGGACAGGGGTATCACCCCTCCACTTT.

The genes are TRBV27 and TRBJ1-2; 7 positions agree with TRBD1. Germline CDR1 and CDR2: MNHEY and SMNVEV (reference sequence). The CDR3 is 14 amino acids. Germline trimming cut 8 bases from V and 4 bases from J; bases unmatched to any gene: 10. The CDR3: CASGRQGPGYGYTF. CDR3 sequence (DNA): TGTGCCAGCGGACGACAGGGCCCAGGCTATGGCTACACCTTC.

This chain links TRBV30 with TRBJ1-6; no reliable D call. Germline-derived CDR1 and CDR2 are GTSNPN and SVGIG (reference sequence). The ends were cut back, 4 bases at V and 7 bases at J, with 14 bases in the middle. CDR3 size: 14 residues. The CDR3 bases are TGTGCCTGGAAATCGCCAGGCCTGAATTCACCCCTCCACTTT. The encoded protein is CAWKSPGLNSPLHF.

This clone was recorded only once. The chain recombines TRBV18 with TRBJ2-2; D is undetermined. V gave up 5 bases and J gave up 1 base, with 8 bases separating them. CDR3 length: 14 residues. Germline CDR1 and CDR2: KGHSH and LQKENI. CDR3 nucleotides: TGTGCCAGCTCATCAGGATGGAACACCGGGGAGCTGTTTTTT. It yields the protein CASSSGWNTGELFF.